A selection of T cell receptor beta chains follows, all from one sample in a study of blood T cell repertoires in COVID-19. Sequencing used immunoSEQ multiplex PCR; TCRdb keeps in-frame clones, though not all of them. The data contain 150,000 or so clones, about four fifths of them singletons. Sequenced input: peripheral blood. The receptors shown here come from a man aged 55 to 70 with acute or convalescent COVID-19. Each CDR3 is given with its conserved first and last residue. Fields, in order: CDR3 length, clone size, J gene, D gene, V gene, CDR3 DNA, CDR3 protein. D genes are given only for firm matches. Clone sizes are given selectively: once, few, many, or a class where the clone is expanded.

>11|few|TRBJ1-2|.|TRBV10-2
TGCGCCAGCAGTGGCGGTAGCGGCTACACCTTC
CASSGGSGYTF
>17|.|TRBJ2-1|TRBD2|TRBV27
TGTGCCAGCAGTTCCTATAGCGGGGGGATTCTCTACAATGAGCAGTTCTTC
CASSSYSGGILYNEQFF
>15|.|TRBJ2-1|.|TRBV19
TGTGCCTCCAGTATTCAGGGAATTCTAAACAATGAGCAGTTCTTC
CASSIQGILNNEQFF
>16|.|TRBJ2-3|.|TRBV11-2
TGTGCCAGCAGCTTAGTTCCTAGCTCTGATTCGGATACGCAGTATTTT
CASSLVPSSDSDTQYF
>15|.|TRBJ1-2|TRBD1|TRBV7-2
TGTGCCAGCAGCTTAGAGAACAGGGGATTGGGCGGCTACACCTTC
CASSLENRGLGGYTF
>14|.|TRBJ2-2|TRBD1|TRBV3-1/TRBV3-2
TGTGCCAGCAGCCAGGCCAGGAAAGGGACAGAACTGTTTTTT
CASSQARKGTELFF
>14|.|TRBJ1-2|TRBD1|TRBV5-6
TGTGCCAGCAGCACGGACAGGGGGAGCTATGGCTACACCTTC
CASSTDRGSYGYTF
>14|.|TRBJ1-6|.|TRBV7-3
TGTGCCGTCCCGAGGGCCGGGGATGGGTCACCCCTCCACTTT
CAVPRAGDGSPLHF
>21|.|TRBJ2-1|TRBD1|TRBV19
TGTGCCAGTAGTATAGACCCTATGGGGGGGGTCAAGGACAGGGGCTACAATGAGCAGTTCTTC
CASSIDPMGGVKDRGYNEQFF
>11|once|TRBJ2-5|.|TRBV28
TGTGCCAGCAGGCGGAGGGAGACCCAGTACTTC
CASRRRETQYF
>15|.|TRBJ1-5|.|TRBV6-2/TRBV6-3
TGTGCCAGCAGTTATAGGGGGATGGGCAATCAGCCCCAGCATTTT
CASSYRGMGNQPQHF
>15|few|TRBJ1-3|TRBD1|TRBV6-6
TGTGCCAGCAGTTACTCAGACAGGGGTGGAAACACCATATATTTT
CASSYSDRGGNTIYF
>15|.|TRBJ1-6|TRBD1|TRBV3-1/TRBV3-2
TGTGCCAGCAGCCAAGGCGACAGGGGCAATTCACCCCTCCACTTT
CASSQGDRGNSPLHF
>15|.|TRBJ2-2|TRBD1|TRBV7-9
TGTGCCAGCAGGCCGGGACAGGCGGGGACCGGGGAGCTGTTTTTT
CASRPGQAGTGELFF
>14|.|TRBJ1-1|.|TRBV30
TGTGCCTGGGATACAGGGATCGTCCGCACTGAAGCTTTCTTT
CAWDTGIVRTEAFF
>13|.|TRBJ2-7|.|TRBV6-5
TGTGCCAGCAGTTCGGGACTCTATTACGAGCAGTACTTC
CASSSGLYYEQYF
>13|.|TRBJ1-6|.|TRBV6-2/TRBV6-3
TGTGTCAGCAGTTACGAGAATAATTCACCCCTCCACTTT
CVSSYENNSPLHF
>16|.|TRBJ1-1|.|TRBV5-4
TGTGCCAGCAGCTTGGGGGGGAGACAGGACAACACTGAAGCTTTCTTT
CASSLGGRQDNTEAFF
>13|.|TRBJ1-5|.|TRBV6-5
TGTGCCGTCGGACAGTATAGCAATCAGCCCCAGCATTTT
CAVGQYSNQPQHF
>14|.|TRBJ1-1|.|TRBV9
TGTGCCAGCACCCCCGTCGGTTCAAACACTGAAGCTTTCTTT
CASTPVGSNTEAFF
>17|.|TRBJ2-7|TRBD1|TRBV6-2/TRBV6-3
TGTGCCAGCAGTTACGTAACGACAGGGCAATGGTCCTACGAGCAGTACTTC
CASSYVTTGQWSYEQYF
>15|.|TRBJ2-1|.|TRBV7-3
TGTGCCAGCAGCTTAAGCAATCTCAGGGGCAATGAGCAGTTCTTC
CASSLSNLRGNEQFF
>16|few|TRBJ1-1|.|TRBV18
TGTGCCAGCTCACCTTCAGGGTTGGGCTCCGGCACTGAAGCTTTCTTT
CASSPSGLGSGTEAFF
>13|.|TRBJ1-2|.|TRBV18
TGTGCCAGCTCACCATCGGACAGTCGTGGCTACACCTTC
CASSPSDSRGYTF
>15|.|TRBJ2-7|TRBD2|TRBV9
TGTGCCAGCAGCGTAGGACCAGCGGGAGGCTACGAGCAGTACTTC
CASSVGPAGGYEQYF
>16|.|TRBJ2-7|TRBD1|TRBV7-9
TGTGCCAGCAGCTTCGGACAGGGGGCCAGTGGCTACGAGCAGTACTTC
CASSFGQGASGYEQYF
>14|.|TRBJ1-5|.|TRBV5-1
TGCGCCAGCAGCGGTGGTAGCGGCAATCAGCCCCAGCATTTT
CASSGGSGNQPQHF
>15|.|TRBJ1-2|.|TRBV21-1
TGTGCCAGCTTAAGTCCCGGACAGAGTAACTATGGCTACACCTTC
CASLSPGQSNYGYTF
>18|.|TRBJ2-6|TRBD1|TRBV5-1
TGCGCCAGCAGCTCGGGACAGGGGGGCTTCTCTGGGGCCAACGTCCTGACTTTC
CASSSGQGGFSGANVLTF
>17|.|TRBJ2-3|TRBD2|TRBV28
TGTGCCAGCAGCCCCGAAAGACCGGGACTAGGGAAGTATGAGCAGTATTTT
CASSPERPGLGKYEQYF
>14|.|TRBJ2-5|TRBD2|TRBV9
TGTGCCAGCAGCCCCCTAGGCGGGGGAGAGACCCAGTACTTC
CASSPLGGGETQYF
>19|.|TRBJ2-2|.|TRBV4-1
TGCGCCAGCAGCCAAGATAGCGTCTTCCGGGTCCCGGACACCGGGGAGCTGTTTTTT
CASSQDSVFRVPDTGELFF
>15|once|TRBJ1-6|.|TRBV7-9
TGTGCCAGCAGCTTAGTGGCGGGGAGCGGCTCACCCCTCCACTTT
CASSLVAGSGSPLHF
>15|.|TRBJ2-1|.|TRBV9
TGTGCCAGCAGCGTAGTAGGGCAGGGAAGCTATGAGCAGTTCTTC
CASSVVGQGSYEQFF